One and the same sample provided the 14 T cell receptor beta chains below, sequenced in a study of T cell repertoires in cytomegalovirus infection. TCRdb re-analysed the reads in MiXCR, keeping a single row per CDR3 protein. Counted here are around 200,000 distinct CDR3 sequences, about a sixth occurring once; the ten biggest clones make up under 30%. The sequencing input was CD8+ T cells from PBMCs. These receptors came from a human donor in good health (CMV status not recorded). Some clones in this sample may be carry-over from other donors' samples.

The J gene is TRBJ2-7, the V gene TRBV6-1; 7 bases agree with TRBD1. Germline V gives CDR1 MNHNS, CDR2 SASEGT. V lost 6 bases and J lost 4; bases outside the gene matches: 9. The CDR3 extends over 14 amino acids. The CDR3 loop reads CASSMTGLLYEQYF. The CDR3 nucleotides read TGTGCCAGCAGCATGACAGGGCTTTTATACGAGCAGTACTTC.

The CDR3 DNA follows: TGTGCCAGCATTGAAGCGGGGTGGCAAGACAATGAGCAGTTCTTC. Translation: CASIEAGWQDNEQFF. This rearrangement joins TRBV6-2 or TRBV6-3 to TRBJ2-1; 7 nucleotides agree with TRBD2. Germline lookup yields CDR1 MNHEY and CDR2 SVGEGT. V lost 7 bases and J lost 5; bases outside the gene matches: 11. The length of the CDR3 is 15 residues.

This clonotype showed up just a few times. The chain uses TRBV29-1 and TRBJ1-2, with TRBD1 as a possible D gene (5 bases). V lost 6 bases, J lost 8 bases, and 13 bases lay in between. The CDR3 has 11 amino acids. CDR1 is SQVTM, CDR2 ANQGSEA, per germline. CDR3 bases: TGCAGCGTGGGGGGACGGACAGGCTACACCTTC. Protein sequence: CSVGGRTGYTF.

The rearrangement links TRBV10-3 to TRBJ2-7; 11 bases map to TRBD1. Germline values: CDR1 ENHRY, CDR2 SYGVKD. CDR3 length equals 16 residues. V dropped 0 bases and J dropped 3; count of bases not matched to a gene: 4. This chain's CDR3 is CAISESLGQGVYEQYF. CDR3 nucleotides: TGTGCCATCAGTGAGTCGTTGGGACAGGGGGTCTACGAGCAGTACTTC.

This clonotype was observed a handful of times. The DNA for the CDR3 is TGTGCCAGCAGCTTAGGAGTATCCTCCGAAGCTTTCTTT. This gives the protein CASSLGVSSEAFF. This chain connects TRBV7-9 to TRBJ1-1, with D uncertain. V shed 1 base and J shed 8 bases, with 11 bases lying between them. CDR3 length: 13 residues. Germline V gene data show CDR1 as SEHNR and CDR2 as FQNEAQ (reference sequence).

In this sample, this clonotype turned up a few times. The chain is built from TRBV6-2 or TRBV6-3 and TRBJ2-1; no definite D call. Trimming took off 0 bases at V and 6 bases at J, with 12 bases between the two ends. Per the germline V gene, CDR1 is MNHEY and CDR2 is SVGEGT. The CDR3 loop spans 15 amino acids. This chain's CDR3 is CASSYSDPRSNEQFF. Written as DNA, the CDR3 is TGTGCCAGCAGTTACTCGGACCCCCGGAGCAATGAGCAGTTCTTC.

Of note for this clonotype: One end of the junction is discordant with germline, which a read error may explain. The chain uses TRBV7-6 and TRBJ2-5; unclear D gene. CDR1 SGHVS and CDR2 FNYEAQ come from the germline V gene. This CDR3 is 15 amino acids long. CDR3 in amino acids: CASSLGQSASRTRYF. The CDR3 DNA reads TGTGCCAGCAGCTTAGGTCAGTCGGCTTCGAGGACCCGGTACTTC.

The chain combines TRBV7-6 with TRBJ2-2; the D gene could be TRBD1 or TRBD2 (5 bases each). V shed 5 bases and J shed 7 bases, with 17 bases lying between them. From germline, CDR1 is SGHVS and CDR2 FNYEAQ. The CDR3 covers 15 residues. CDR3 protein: CASSLSGPVSGELFF. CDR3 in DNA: TGTGCCAGCAGCCTATCGGGACCCGTAAGCGGGGAGCTGTTTTTT.

CDR3 nucleotides: TGTGCCAGCTGCGGGTTACGAACCGGGGAGCTGTTTTTT. Its translation is CASCGLRTGELFF. V gene TRBV6-2 or TRBV6-3 combines with J gene TRBJ2-2; perhaps TRBD2 as D (5 bases). V gave up 8 bases and J gave up 5 bases, with 12 bases separating them. The CDR3 consists of 13 residues. The germline V gene has CDR1 MNHEY and CDR2 SVGEGT.

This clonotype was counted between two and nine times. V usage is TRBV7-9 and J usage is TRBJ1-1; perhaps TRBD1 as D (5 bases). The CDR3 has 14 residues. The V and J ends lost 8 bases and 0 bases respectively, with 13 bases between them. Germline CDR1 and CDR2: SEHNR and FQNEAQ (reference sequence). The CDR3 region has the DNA TGTGCCAGCCGACGGACGGACATGAACACTGAAGCTTTCTTT. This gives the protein CASRRTDMNTEAFF.

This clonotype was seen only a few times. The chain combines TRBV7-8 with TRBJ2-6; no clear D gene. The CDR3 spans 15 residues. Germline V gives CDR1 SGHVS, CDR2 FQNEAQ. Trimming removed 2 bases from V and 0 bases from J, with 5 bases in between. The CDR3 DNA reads TGTGCCAGCAGCTTACAAGTCTCTGGGGCCAACGTCCTGACTTTC. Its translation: CASSLQVSGANVLTF.

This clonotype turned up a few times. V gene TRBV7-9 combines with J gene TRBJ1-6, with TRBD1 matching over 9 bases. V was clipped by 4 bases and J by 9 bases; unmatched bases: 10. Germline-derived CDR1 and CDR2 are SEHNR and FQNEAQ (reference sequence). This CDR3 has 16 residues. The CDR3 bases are TGTGCCAGCAGCTCCCTAGACCGGGACAGGGCTTCACCCCTCCACTTT. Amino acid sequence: CASSSLDRDRASPLHF. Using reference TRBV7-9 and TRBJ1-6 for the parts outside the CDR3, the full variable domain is DTGVSQNPRHKITKRGQNVTFRCDPISEHNRLYWYRQTLGQGPEFLTYFQNEAQLEKSRLLSDRFSAERPKGSFSTLEIQRTEQGDSAMYLCASSSLDRDRASPLHFGNGTRLTVT.

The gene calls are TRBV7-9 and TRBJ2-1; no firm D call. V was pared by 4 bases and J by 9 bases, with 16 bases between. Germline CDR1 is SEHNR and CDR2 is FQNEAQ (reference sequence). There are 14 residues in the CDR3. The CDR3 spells CASSSERFGVEQFF. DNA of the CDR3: TGTGCCAGCAGCTCGGAGAGGTTTGGTGTTGAGCAGTTCTTC.

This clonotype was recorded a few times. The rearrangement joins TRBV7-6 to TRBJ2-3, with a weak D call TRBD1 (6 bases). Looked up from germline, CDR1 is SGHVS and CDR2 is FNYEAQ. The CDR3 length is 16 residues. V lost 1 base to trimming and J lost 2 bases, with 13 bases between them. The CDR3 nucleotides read TGTGCCAGCAGCTTAGATACGGGGACAATCACAGATACGCAGTATTTT. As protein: CASSLDTGTITDTQYF.